This T cell receptor (beta chain) was found in a study of metastatic and nonmetastatic thyroid tumors. This clone was picked up many times. All patients reached thyroid surgery having received no treatment beforehand. TCRdb used MiXCR to call clones anew from the PCR reads. Of about 39,000 clones listed, roughly 15% are singletons. This CDR3 region has 13 residues. Trimming took off 5 bases at V and 2 bases at J, with 9 bases between the two ends. Germline V gene lookup returns CDR1 MNHEY and CDR2 SMNVEV (reference sequence). Sample: blood. The TCR comes from a female donor with papillary thyroid cancer or a benign thyroid nodule (not recorded which). Some clones in this sample may be carry-over from other donors' samples. The chain links TRBV27 to TRBJ1-2, with D possibly matching TRBD1 (6 bases). CDR3 in amino acids: CASSTTGNYGYTF. Here the CDR3 DNA reads TGTGCCAGCAGTACCACAGGGAACTATGGCTACACCTTC.